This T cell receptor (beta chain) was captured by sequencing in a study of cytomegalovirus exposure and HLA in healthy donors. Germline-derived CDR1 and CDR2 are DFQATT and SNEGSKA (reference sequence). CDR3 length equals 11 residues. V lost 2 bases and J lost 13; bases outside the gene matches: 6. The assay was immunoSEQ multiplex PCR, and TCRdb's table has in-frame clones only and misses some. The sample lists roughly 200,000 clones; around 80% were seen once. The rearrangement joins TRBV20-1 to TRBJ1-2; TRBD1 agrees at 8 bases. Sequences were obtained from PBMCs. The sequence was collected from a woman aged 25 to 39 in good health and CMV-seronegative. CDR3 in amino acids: CSARLDRAATF. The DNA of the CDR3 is TGCAGTGCTAGACTGGACAGGGCCGCCACCTTC.